The T cell receptor beta chain described here comes from a study of cytomegalovirus exposure and HLA in healthy donors. Looked up from germline, CDR1 is SGHTA and CDR2 is FQGTGA. Trimming took off 2 bases at V and 1 base at J, with 9 bases between the two ends. The CDR3 length is 16 residues. Primers for the PCR totalled 60 Vbeta and 13 Jbeta. Produced via immunoSEQ multiplex PCR; TCRdb's table is partial and in-frame only. The data contain tens of thousands of clones, over 65% of them singletons. Source material: PBMCs. This receptor was identified in a man aged 35-49 years in good health and CMV-seronegative. This rearrangement joins TRBV7-3 to TRBJ2-6, with D possibly being TRBD1 (5 bases). The CDR3 reads CASSLGQGSGANVLTF. CDR3 in DNA: TGTGCCAGCAGCTTAGGGCAGGGTTCTGGGGCCAACGTCCTGACTTTC. Filled out from reference TRBV7-3 and TRBJ2-6, the complete variable domain reads GAGVSQTPSNKVTEKGKYVELRCDPISGHTALYWYRQSLGQGPEFLIYFQGTGAADDSGLPNDRFFAVRPEGSVSTLKIQRTERGDSAVYLCASSLGQGSGANVLTFGAGSRLTVL.